What follows are 32 T cell receptor beta chains derived from one specimen sequenced in a study of Ad26.COV2.S vaccination and SARS-CoV-2 variants. Specified treatment: around 19 received Ad26.COV2.S at low or high dose, single or two shots; roughly five received placebo; per-sample allocation not given. After the first vaccine or placebo injection, samples were drawn on day 63. Assay used: immunoSEQ multiplex PCR; TCRdb lists only in-frame clones, some missing. This table holds some 390,000 clones, 89% found once. The sample here was peripheral blood, taken in a trial of Ad26.COV2.S vaccine versus placebo. The receptors stem from a person between 18 and 59 years old who received the Ad26.COV2.S COVID-19 vaccine or a placebo.

This chain links TRBV24-1 with TRBJ2-2; the D is unclear. V lost 6 bases and J lost 3, with 7 bases in between. The CDR3 has 13 amino acids. In germline, CDR1 is KGHDR, CDR2 SFDVKD. CDR3 bases: TGTGCCACCAGTCGGCGCGACACCGGGGAGCTGTTTTTT. Amino acids: CATSRRDTGELFF.

The chain couples TRBV6-1 to TRBJ2-7; 9 bases line up with TRBD2. Looked up from germline, CDR1 is MNHNS and CDR2 is SASEGT. CDR3 length equals 18 residues. J gave up 5 bases and V 2 bases, and 16 bases lay outside the gene matches. The CDR3 nucleotides are TGTGCCAGCAGTGAAACGCCCTTCGCGGGCGGGAGGGTGGACGAGCAGTACTTC. It yields the protein CASSETPFAGGRVDEQYF.

The chain is built from TRBV19 and TRBJ2-1; 8 bases line up with TRBD2. Germline lookup yields CDR1 LNHDA and CDR2 SQIVND (reference sequence). V lost 7 bases, J lost 5 bases, and 13 bases stayed unmatched. This CDR3 spans 16 amino acids. CDR3 in amino acids: CASTTTGTRTHNEQFF. CDR3 nucleotides: TGTGCCAGTACCACAACCGGGACTAGGACGCACAATGAGCAGTTCTTC.

The chain employs TRBV6-5 and TRBJ2-3; the D is unclear. The V end was cut by 4 bases, the J end by 2 bases, with 10 bases between. The CDR3 runs 14 residues. The V gene's germline CDR1 is MNHEY and CDR2 SVGAGI. CDR3 protein: CASSSGRFTDTQYF. The CDR3 DNA is TGTGCCAGCAGTTCGGGCCGTTTCACAGATACGCAGTATTTT.

The CDR3 bases are TGCGCCAGCAGCTTGGGCCAGGGCGTAACCTACGAGCAGTACTTC. This codes for CASSLGQGVTYEQYF. The chain combines TRBV5-1 with TRBJ2-7; the D gene is possibly TRBD1 (5 bases). Trimming took off 0 bases at V and 2 bases at J, with 12 bases between the two ends. CDR1 and CDR2 from the germline V gene are SGHRS and YFSETQ. The CDR3 has 15 amino acids.

The genes are TRBV4-1 and TRBJ2-5; either TRBD1 or TRBD2 may supply D (5 bases each). The CDR3 covers 14 residues. Trimming took off 1 base at V and 7 bases at J, with 13 bases between the two ends. From germline, CDR1 is MGHRA and CDR2 YSYEKL. The CDR3 sequence: CASSQAPGTRTQYF. The CDR3 bases are TGCGCCAGCAGCCAAGCCCCCGGGACGAGGACCCAGTACTTC.

V usage is TRBV2 and J usage is TRBJ1-1; no definite D call. V shed 5 bases and J shed 1 base, with 8 bases lying between them. Germline V CDR1 and CDR2: SNHLY, FYNNEI. The CDR3 totals 13 residues. Written as DNA, the CDR3 is TGTGCCAGCAGTTCACAGAGGAACACTGAAGCTTTCTTT. Protein: CASSSQRNTEAFF.

V gene TRBV6-5 combines with J gene TRBJ2-1; 9 bases are a match to TRBD2. This CDR3 contains 14 residues. CDR1 and CDR2 (germline): MNHEY, SVGAGI. The trim removed 2 bases at V and 7 bases at J, leaving 3 bases unmatched. The CDR3 DNA reads TGTGCCAGCAGTTACCAGGCGGGAGGGAATGAGCAGTTCTTC. It encodes CASSYQAGGNEQFF.

This clone has just one count. CDR3 DNA: TGTGCCAGCAGTCACCGGGACAGGGCCCAAGAGACCCAGTACTTC. Amino acids: CASSHRDRAQETQYF. The chain carries TRBV3-1 (or the pseudogene TRBV3-2) and TRBJ2-5; 9 bases map to TRBD1. The CDR3 totals 15 residues. The ends lost 6 bases at V and 1 base at J; junction bases unmatched: 6. The V gene's germline CDR1 is LGHDT and CDR2 YNNKEL (reference sequence).

The chain uses TRBV7-2 and TRBJ1-1; D not certain. From germline, CDR1 is SGHTA and CDR2 FQGNSA. Trimming took off 1 base at V and 8 bases at J, with 8 bases between the two ends. CDR3 size: 12 residues. CDR3 coding DNA: TGTGCCAGCAGCTTAGTCTCCCCAGAAGCTTTCTTT. This codes for CASSLVSPEAFF. The full variable domain, in which reference TRBV7-2 and TRBJ1-1 provide the parts outside the CDR3, is GAGVSQSPSNKVTEKGKDVELRCDPISGHTALYWYRQSLGQGLEFLIYFQGNSAPDKSGLPSDRFSAERTGGSVSTLTIQRTQQEDSAVYLCASSLVSPEAFFGQGTRLTVV.

V gene TRBV25-1 combines with J gene TRBJ2-3, with TRBD2 matching 10 bases. The V gene end was trimmed by 4 bases and the J gene end by 4 bases; junction bases not matched to a gene: 8. Germline CDR1 and CDR2: MGHDK and SYGVNS. The CDR3 is made up of 16 amino acids. The CDR3 region has the DNA TGTGCCAGCAGTGTAATAGCGGGAGGACATTCAGATACGCAGTATTTT. Translation gives CASSVIAGGHSDTQYF. Full variable domain (rest looked up from reference TRBV25-1 and TRBJ2-3): EADIYQTPRYLVIGTGKKITLECSQTMGHDKMYWYQQDPGMELHLIHYSYGVNSTEKGDLSSESTVSRIRTEHFPLTLESARPSHTSQYLCASSVIAGGHSDTQYFGPGTRLTVL.

The CDR3 sequence: CASRAGSFSGNTIYF. The DNA of the CDR3 is TGTGCCAGCAGGGCTGGCAGCTTCTCTGGAAACACCATATATTTT. J is TRBJ1-3 and V is TRBV6-5, with no clear D. The germline V gene has CDR1 MNHEY and CDR2 SVGAGI. V gave up 6 bases and J gave up 0 bases, with 12 bases separating them. The CDR3 totals 15 residues.

This chain joins TRBV7-2 and TRBJ2-6; D gene ambiguous. Trimming removed 4 bases from V and 0 bases from J, with 7 bases in between. This CDR3 has 15 residues. The germline V gene encodes CDR1 SGHTA and CDR2 FQGNSA. In nucleotides, the CDR3 is TGTGCCAGCAGCTCGACCTCCTCTGGGGCCAACGTCCTGACTTTC. Its translation: CASSSTSSGANVLTF.

As concerns this clone: A single base separates this from a much larger clone, so it may be a read error. V usage is TRBV12-1 and J usage is TRBJ2-7. TRBV12-1 is a known pseudogene. This CDR3 is 10 amino acids long. CDR3 in DNA: TGTGCCAGCAGCCCCTACGAGCAGTACTTC. Amino acid sequence: CASSPYEQYF.

The rearrangement joins TRBV18 to TRBJ2-2; D gene uncertain. Deletions cut 1 base from V and 0 bases from J, with 3 bases between. In germline, CDR1 is KGHSH, CDR2 LQKENI. This CDR3 has 14 residues. The CDR3 loop reads CASSPRPNTGELFF. For the CDR3, the DNA is TGTGCCAGCTCACCACGCCCGAACACCGGGGAGCTGTTTTTT. Drawing the rest from reference TRBV18 and TRBJ2-2, the complete variable domain is NAGVMQNPRHLVRRRGQEARLRCSPMKGHSHVYWYRQLPEEGLKFMVYLQKENIIDESGMPKERFSAEFPKEGPSILRIQQVVRGDSAAYFCASSPRPNTGELFFGEGSRLTVL.

The sample holds one count of this clone. The chain is built from TRBV11-2 and TRBJ2-5, with 8 bases that match TRBD1. The V gene's germline CDR1 is SGHAT and CDR2 FQNNGV. There are 14 residues in the CDR3. V lost 5 bases, J lost 3 bases, and 5 bases stayed unmatched. In DNA form, the CDR3 reads TGTGCCAGCAGCCCCAGGACAGGGAAAGAGACCCAGTACTTC. This sequence encodes CASSPRTGKETQYF. Filled out from reference TRBV11-2 and TRBJ2-5, the complete variable domain reads EAGVAQSPRYKIIEKRQSVAFWCNPISGHATLYWYQQILGQGPKLLIQFQNNGVVDDSQLPKDRFSAERLKGVDSTLKIQPAKLEDSAVYLCASSPRTGKETQYFGPGTRLLVL.

This clone was recorded a few times. The genes are TRBV7-9 and TRBJ2-7; 12 nucleotides agree with TRBD1. Germline-derived CDR1 and CDR2 are SEHNR and FQNEAQ (reference sequence). There are 16 residues in the CDR3. Trimming at V came to 5 bases and at J to 4 bases, leaving 9 bases not matched to a gene. DNA for the CDR3: TGTGCCAGCAGCCCTGGGGGGACAGGGGGCACGTACGAGCAGTACTTC. It specifies CASSPGGTGGTYEQYF. The full variable domain, with the rest looked up from reference TRBV7-9 and TRBJ2-7, is DTGVSQNPRHKITKRGQNVTFRCDPISEHNRLYWYRQTLGQGPEFLTYFQNEAQLEKSRLLSDRFSAERPKGSFSTLEIQRTEQGDSAMYLCASSPGGTGGTYEQYFGPGTRLTVT.

In nucleotides, the CDR3 is TGTGCCAGCAGTTTTAGCGGTCCTCGGGAAGATACGCAGTATTTT. It yields the protein CASSFSGPREDTQYF. The chain is built from TRBV28 and TRBJ2-3; weak D call: TRBD2 (6 bases). The germline gives CDR1 MDHEN, CDR2 SYDVKM. The CDR3 runs 15 residues. The V and J ends lost 3 bases and 5 bases respectively, with 15 bases between them.

The genes are TRBV10-1 and TRBJ2-3, with D uncertain. This CDR3 region has 11 residues. CDR1 is WNHNN and CDR2 is SYGVQD in the germline V gene (reference sequence). V was shortened by 3 bases and J by 8 bases, with 6 bases between the two germline ends. CDR3 sequence: CASSEESTQYF. DNA of the CDR3: TGCGCCAGCAGTGAAGAAAGTACGCAGTATTTT.

This clone was observed a handful of times. The genes are TRBV6-4 and TRBJ1-5, with D uncertain. The CDR3 covers 15 residues. Trimming stripped 8 bases from V and 2 bases from J, with 16 bases between. CDR1 is MRHNA and CDR2 is SNTAGT in the germline V gene. The DNA for the CDR3 is TGTGCCAGCCTTCCCCCGCGAGGTGGCAATCAGCCCCAGCATTTT. It codes for CASLPPRGGNQPQHF.

The rearrangement uses TRBV6-2 or TRBV6-3 and TRBJ2-1; D may be TRBD1 (5 bases). Germline values: CDR1 MNHEY, CDR2 SVGEGT. This CDR3 has 16 amino acids. Trimming pared 4 bases from V and 2 bases from J, leaving 15 bases between. CDR3 nucleotides: TGTGCCAGCAGTTCCAGGGTGTCGGGCCCCTACAATGAGCAGTTCTTC. This encodes CASSSRVSGPYNEQFF.

The chain is built from TRBV19 and TRBJ2-2; TRBD2 matches at 9 bases. Per germline, CDR1 LNHDA and CDR2 SQIVND (reference sequence). There are 14 residues in the CDR3. With 7 bases clipped from V and 4 bases from J, the junction kept 4 bases outside the gene matches. CDR3 nucleotides: TGTGCCAGTAAGATGCGGGAGGGCACCGGGGAGCTGTTTTTT. It encodes CASKMREGTGELFF.

There are a few counts of this clone. The J gene is TRBJ2-7, the V gene TRBV2, with 11 bases fitting TRBD2. V shed 4 bases and J 2 bases; nucleotides not matched to a gene: 4. The CDR3 sequence is 15 residues long. The germline V gene encodes CDR1 SNHLY and CDR2 FYNNEI. For the CDR3, the DNA is TGTGCCAGCAGTGTCGGGACTAGCGGTACCTACGAGCAGTACTTC. It is translated as CASSVGTSGTYEQYF.

The gene calls are TRBV6-5 and TRBJ2-7, with D possibly TRBD1 on 5 matching bases. Deletions cut 10 bases from V and 3 bases from J, with 19 bases between. The CDR3 has 14 residues. The germline CDR1 and CDR2 sequences are MNHEY and SVGAGI. CDR3 in DNA: TGTGCCACCCGGGCAGTAGGGGTTCTCTACGAGCAGTACTTC. It specifies CATRAVGVLYEQYF.

V usage is TRBV7-2 and J usage is TRBJ2-2; D possibly corresponds to TRBD1 (5 bases). The CDR3 is 13 amino acids. V shed 2 bases and J shed 6 bases, with 7 bases lying between them. Germline CDR1 is SGHTA and CDR2 is FQGNSA. The CDR3 is CASSLLGAGELFF. CDR3 nucleotide sequence: TGTGCCAGCAGCTTATTAGGGGCCGGGGAGCTGTTTTTT.

V and J are TRBV12-3 or TRBV12-4 and TRBJ1-1; TRBD1 agrees at 7 bases. This CDR3 has 12 residues. V lost 5 bases and J lost 11; bases outside the gene matches: 8. CDR3 sequence: CASSLMTGTAFF. In DNA form, the CDR3 reads TGTGCCAGCAGTCTAATGACAGGGACTGCTTTCTTT.

V usage is TRBV7-3 and J usage is TRBJ2-1; possibly TRBD2 for D (6 bases). Trimming pared 5 bases from V and 10 bases from J, leaving 12 bases between. Germline V gene data show CDR1 as SGHTA and CDR2 as FQGTGA. The length of the CDR3 is 12 residues. For the CDR3, the DNA is TGTGCCAGCAGCCCCTCGGGAGACGAGCAGTTCTTC. This sequence encodes CASSPSGDEQFF.

The chain has TRBV2 and TRBJ1-1, with 7 bases aligning to TRBD1. The CDR3 totals 13 residues. Per the germline V gene, CDR1 is SNHLY and CDR2 is FYNNEI. The ends lost 6 bases at V and 8 bases at J; junction bases unmatched: 9. CDR3 protein: CASRVEGAWEAFF. Here the CDR3 DNA reads TGTGCCAGCAGGGTTGAGGGGGCGTGGGAAGCTTTCTTT.

The chain recombines TRBV6-2 or TRBV6-3 with TRBJ1-1; a weak D match, TRBD1 (5 bases). The CDR3 extends over 13 amino acids. Trimming left V 0 bases short and J 9 bases short, with 11 bases between. CDR1 is MNHEY, CDR2 SVGEGT, per germline. The CDR3 region is CASSYSGGLKAFF. The CDR3 region has the DNA TGTGCCAGCAGTTACTCTGGGGGACTGAAAGCTTTCTTT.

The J gene is TRBJ2-1, the V gene TRBV4-1, with TRBD1 matching over 8 bases. The CDR3 sequence is 15 residues long. CDR1 and CDR2 from the germline V gene are MGHRA and YSYEKL. The junction had 10 bases not matched to a gene; V was cut back by 4 bases and J by 8 bases. This CDR3 is CASSRLRTGRYEQFF. The CDR3 DNA reads TGCGCCAGCAGCCGGCTAAGGACAGGGCGCTATGAGCAGTTCTTC.

The chain carries TRBV6-6 and TRBJ1-1; D remains ambiguous. In germline, CDR1 is MNHNY, CDR2 SVGAGI (reference sequence). CDR3 size: 13 residues. Trimming took 6 bases from V and 3 from J, leaving 11 bases between them. The CDR3 reads CASSRYSDTEAFF. The CDR3 DNA reads as TGTGCCAGCAGCCGATACAGCGACACTGAAGCTTTCTTT.

This sequence joins TRBV30 and TRBJ1-2; 7 nucleotides line up with TRBD1. From germline, CDR1 is GTSNPN and CDR2 SVGIG (reference sequence). Trimming at V came to 3 bases and at J to 10 bases, leaving 11 bases not matched to a gene. The CDR3 is made up of 13 amino acids. CDR3: CAWSTSGQTFYTF. The DNA of the CDR3 is TGTGCCTGGAGCACTTCGGGACAGACTTTCTACACCTTC.